Listed below are T cell receptor beta chains from one sample, sequenced in a study of beta chain features in type 1 diabetes. TCRdb's table, derived via immunoSEQ multiplex PCR, lists solely in-frame clones and lacks some. The repertoire holds under 150,000 clones, with roughly 50% as singletons. The sample taken for sequencing was Tregs from blood. These receptors came from a man younger than 35 in good health. The CDR3 runs from the conserved cysteine through the conserved F or W. Each record gives: V gene, clone size, CDR3 protein. The size field is filled for only some rows; it gives once, few, many or a size class.

V: TRBV28; size: .; CDR3: CASSLAGGRYEQYF
V: TRBV5-1; size: .; CDR3: CASRRVQGEAFF
V: TRBV6-6; size: .; CDR3: CASSSRDEQYF
V: TRBV4-3; size: .; CDR3: CASSQTVQGAGNSPLHF
V: TRBV28; size: .; CDR3: CASLGTGGEGGKNEQYF
V: TRBV6-1; size: few; CDR3: CASRFTWTGQETQYF
V: TRBV2; size: .; CDR3: CASSEALYSYSNQPQHF
V: TRBV10-3; size: few; CDR3: CAISHGTRANSPLHF
V: TRBV7-9; size: few; CDR3: CASSRFERGEKLFF
V: TRBV4-3; size: few; CDR3: CASSHRGRDTEAFF
V: TRBV10-3; size: .; CDR3: CAISESPGVYGYTF
V: TRBV27; size: .; CDR3: CASSLLPPEGQKINIQYF
V: TRBV30; size: .; CDR3: CAWSVIRGDYNEQFF
V: TRBV2; size: .; CDR3: CASGSTGPGSNQPQHF
V: TRBV7-2; size: few; CDR3: CASSLVLAGGYNEQFF
V: TRBV27; size: .; CDR3: CASSVTGGVYGYTF
V: TRBV7-2; size: .; CDR3: CASSLASLRNSPLHF
V: TRBV5-6; size: few; CDR3: CASRSTSGANIGYEQFF
V: TRBV10-3; size: .; CDR3: CAISGKSSAFF
V: TRBV14; size: .; CDR3: CASSRLGQGAYEQYF
V: TRBV10-3; size: few; CDR3: CAIRGQGALETQYF
V: TRBV7-9; size: few; CDR3: CASSASKLAGAINEQFF
V: TRBV7-2; size: few; CDR3: CASSTGTSFLGFYEQYF
V: TRBV7-6; size: .; CDR3: CASSPGQGLFEKLFF
V: TRBV27; size: .; CDR3: CASSPPQGFGANVLTF
V: TRBV2; size: .; CDR3: CATGQHSYEQYF
V: TRBV7-2; size: few; CDR3: CASSFLEGGGNTIYF